Included here is one T cell receptor beta chain sequence, with context. Constant-region reverse primers amplified full-length variable regions, followed by semi-nested Nested Universal Primer A PCR. A single record per CDR3 protein comes from TCRdb applying MiXCR to the 5' RACE reads. The top ten hold around 2.9% of the sample, which has some 13,000 distinct CDR3 sequences, about a quarter seen once. CDR1 is SNHLY and CDR2 is FYNNEI in the germline V gene. The CDR3 consists of 16 residues. Trimming at V came to 6 bases and at J to 1 base, leaving 9 bases not matched to a gene. The gene calls are TRBV2 and TRBJ1-2, with TRBD1 matching over 9 bases. The sequence was obtained from a female donor with breast cancer. Sequencing used naive CD4+ T cells sorted from blood. As to subset: naive CD4+ T cells, CD4+CD45RA+CD25-. The CDR3 DNA reads TGTGCCAGCAGCGGGGACAGGGCGTCATTTAACTATGGCTACACCTTC. This codes for CASSGDRASFNYGYTF.